This entry is about one T cell receptor beta chain. Its antigen is currently unknown. The CDR3 length is 13 residues. Deletions cut 0 bases from V and 11 bases from J, with 11 bases between. CDR1 is SGHDN, CDR2 FVKESK, per germline. This record comes from a study of Tregs in tolerant kidney transplant recipients. Only in-frame clones appear in the TCRdb table, and some are missing; sequencing was by immunoSEQ multiplex PCR. The table includes about 15,000 clones, approximately 94% detected once. Study-wide results and limits: Biological reproducibility was not directly addressed, but technical replication error appeared minimal.

CD4+CD25+CD127- Tregs, CD4+CD25- non-Tregs, CD4 and CD8 cells were sorted. The receptor was derived from a human donor in good health. What was sequenced was CD8+ T cells from blood. The chain combines TRBV14 with TRBJ1-3; D is undetermined. CDR3 sequence reads: CASSQETQKAIYF. In DNA form, the CDR3 reads TGTGCCAGCAGCCAAGAAACTCAGAAAGCCATATATTTT.